This TCR beta chain was captured in a study of T cells after yellow fever vaccination. Trimming took off 3 bases at V and 0 bases at J, with 8 bases between the two ends. Germline CDR1 SGHDT, CDR2 YYEEEE. The CDR3 spans 14 residues. This clonotype was seen repeatedly, ten times or more. Each CDR3 protein is one row after TCRdb ran MiXCR on the 5' RACE reads. The sample gives hundreds of thousands of distinct CDR3 sequences, around 8.6% of which show up once; about 3% is in the top ten. V gene TRBV5-6 combines with J gene TRBJ2-3; possibly TRBD1 or TRBD2 for D (5 bases each). The sequences come from CD4+ T cells sorted from PBMCs, collected 5 days after the yellow fever booster vaccination. The TCR originated in a young man who received the YFV17D yellow fever vaccine. DNA of the CDR3: TGTGCCAGCAGCTGGGGGTCTAGCACAGATACGCAGTATTTT. It translates to CASSWGSSTDTQYF.